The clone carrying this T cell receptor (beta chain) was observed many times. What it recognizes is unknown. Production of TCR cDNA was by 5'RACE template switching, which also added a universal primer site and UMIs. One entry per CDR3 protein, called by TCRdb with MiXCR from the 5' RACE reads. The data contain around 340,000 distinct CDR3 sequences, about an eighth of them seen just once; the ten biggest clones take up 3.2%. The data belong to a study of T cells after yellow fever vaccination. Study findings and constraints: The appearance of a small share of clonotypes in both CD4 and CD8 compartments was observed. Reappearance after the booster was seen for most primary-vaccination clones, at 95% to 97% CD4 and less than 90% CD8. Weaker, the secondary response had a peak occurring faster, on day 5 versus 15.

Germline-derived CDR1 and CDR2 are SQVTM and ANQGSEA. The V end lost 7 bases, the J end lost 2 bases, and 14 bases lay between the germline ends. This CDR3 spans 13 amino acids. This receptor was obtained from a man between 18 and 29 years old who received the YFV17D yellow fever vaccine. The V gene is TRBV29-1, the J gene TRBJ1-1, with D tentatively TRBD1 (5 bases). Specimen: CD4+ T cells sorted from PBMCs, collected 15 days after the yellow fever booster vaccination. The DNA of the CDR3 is TGCAGCGCCGGAGGGGCTATCAACACTGAAGCTTTCTTT. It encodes CSAGGAINTEAFF.